This TCR beta chain was obtained from a study of T cells in Graves' hyperthyroidism and ophthalmopathy. Study in general: Peripheral blood was collected at initial diagnosis, before any treatment.

The CDR3 covers 16 residues. Trimming took 3 bases from V and 4 from J; bases not matched to a gene: 7. Germline assignment: CDR1 SGHNT and CDR2 YYREEE (reference sequence). This clonotype was counted a few times. Its matching antigen is unknown. Study conclusions and caveats: Before onset, by a median of approximately 6.8 months, the model predicted ophthalmopathy. Ophthalmopathy cases were set apart from stable hyperthyroidism by a 13 V-J model.

Clinical Activity Scores of at least 3, NOSPECS grades of at least 4 and durations under 3 months characterized ophthalmopathy patients. Amplification of TCR beta CDR3 regions was performed using RNA transcripts as template. Primed by the HTBI set, a first-round RT-PCR was run on the TCR CDR3. TCRdb analysed the multiplex PCR reads with MiXCR anew, one entry per CDR3 protein. This table holds some 550,000 distinct CDR3 sequences, about a sixth found once. The sequencing sample was made of blood. The chain is built from TRBV5-4 and TRBJ2-1; TRBD2 matches 10 bases. The origin of this receptor is a woman in her 40s with Graves' ophthalmopathy. CDR3 nucleotides: TGTGCCAGCAGCTCAATCTTAGCGGGAGGATACAATGAGCAGTTCTTC. This encodes CASSSILAGGYNEQFF. The full variable domain, with the rest looked up from reference TRBV5-4 and TRBJ2-1, is ETGVTQSPTHLIKTRGQQVTLRCSSQSGHNTVSWYQQALGQGPQFIFQYYREEENGRGNFPPRFSGLQFPNYSSELNVNALELDDSALYLCASSSILAGGYNEQFFGPGTRLTVL.